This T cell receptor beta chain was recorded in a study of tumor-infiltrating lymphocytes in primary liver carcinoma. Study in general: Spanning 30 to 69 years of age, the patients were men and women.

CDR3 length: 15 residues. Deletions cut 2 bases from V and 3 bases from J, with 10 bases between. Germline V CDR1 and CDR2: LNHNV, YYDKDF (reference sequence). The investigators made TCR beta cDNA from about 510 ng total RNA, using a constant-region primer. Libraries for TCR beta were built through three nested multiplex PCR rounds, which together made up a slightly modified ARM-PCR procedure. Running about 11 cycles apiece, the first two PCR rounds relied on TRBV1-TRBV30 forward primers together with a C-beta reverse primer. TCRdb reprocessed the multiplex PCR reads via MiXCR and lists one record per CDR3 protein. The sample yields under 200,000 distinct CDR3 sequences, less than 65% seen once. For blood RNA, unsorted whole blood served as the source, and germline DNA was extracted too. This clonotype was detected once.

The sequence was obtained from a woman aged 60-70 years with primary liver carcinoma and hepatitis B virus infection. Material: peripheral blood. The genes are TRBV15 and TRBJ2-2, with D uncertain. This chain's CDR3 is CATSRTWPDTGELFF. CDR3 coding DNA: TGTGCCACCAGCAGAACTTGGCCAGACACCGGGGAGCTGTTTTTT.